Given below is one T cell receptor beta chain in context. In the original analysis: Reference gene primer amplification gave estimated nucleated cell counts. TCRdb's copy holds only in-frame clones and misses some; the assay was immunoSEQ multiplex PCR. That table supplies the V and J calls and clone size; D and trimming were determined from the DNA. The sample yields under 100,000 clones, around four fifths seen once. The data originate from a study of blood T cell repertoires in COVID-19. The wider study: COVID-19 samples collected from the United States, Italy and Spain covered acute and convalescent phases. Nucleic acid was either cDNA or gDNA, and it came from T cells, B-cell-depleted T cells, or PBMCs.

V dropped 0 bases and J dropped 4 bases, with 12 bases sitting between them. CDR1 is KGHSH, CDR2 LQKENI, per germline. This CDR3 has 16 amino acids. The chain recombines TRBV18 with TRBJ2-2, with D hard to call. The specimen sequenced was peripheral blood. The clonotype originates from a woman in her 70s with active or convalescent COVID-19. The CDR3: CASSPPGRPVTGELFF. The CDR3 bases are TGTGCCAGCTCACCACCGGGCAGGCCAGTCACCGGGGAGCTGTTTTTT.